A single TCR beta chain is shown here with its context. Its antigen specificity is not known. Base qualities are not at hand, and no much larger clone is one base apart. The germline V gene encodes CDR1 MDHEN and CDR2 SYDVKM. The CDR3 contains 14 residues, cysteine and phenylalanine counted. The entry retains the CDR3 DNA only, 42 bases that are in frame from base 1. V is reduced by 2 bases and J by 13 bases, leaving a spacing of 17 bases between them. The CDR3 regions of human TCRbeta chains were subjected to immunosequencing. The published analysis was carried out like this. Repertoire TCRs were matched against a reference library of SARS-CoV-2-specific TCRs generated with the MIRA antigen-specificity platform. Breadth was defined as the fraction of unique TCRs that were SARS-CoV-2-associated, and depth was defined as the fraction of total T cells that were SARS-CoV-2-associated. Each spike-specific TCR was assigned to its reactive spike region and to a CD4 or CD8 class using the MIRA data. Log10-transformed breadth and depth values were compared by one-way ANOVA with Sidak's multiple comparisons tests. TCRdb provides this immuneACCESS table in a form limited to in-frame rearrangements. Some clones are lacking; in checked studies, under half of them reflect an unresolved V gene, and why the rest are absent is not known. V, J and clone size reflect that table, while D and trimming were determined from the DNA. For this sample the table gives 120,000 to 150,000 clones, of which approximately 94% were detected only once. Approximately 2% of the sample is held by the ten biggest clonotypes.

This entry belongs to a study of T cell responses to AZD1222 COVID-19 vaccine (dated by TCRdb to the early 2020s). Notes on the research overall: AZD1222 recipients whose second dose came at about 4 weeks and those whose second dose came at about 12 weeks were combined into one group, since spike-specific TCR depth and breadth did not differ between the two schedules. TCR sequencing was performed for about 240 trial participants, of whom around 200 were given two doses of AZD1222 and approximately 25 were given two doses of MenACWY control vaccine. Trial participants were enrolled by age into 18-55, 56-69 and 70-plus year subgroups, with about 150, 27 and 61 TCR-sequenced participants respectively. Beyond this particular receptor, the publication reports: Because no samples from the day 14 peak response were available, repertoires could be characterized only after the peak T cell response. The 56-69-year group was small, and its depth increase did not reach significance, likely because of low power. Only five or six AZD1222 recipients were SARS-CoV-2 seropositive at baseline, limiting conclusions about previously exposed vaccinees. Most participants were white British and females outnumbered males, and the authors suggested that clonal diversity may have been underestimated. Spike-specific TCR breadth and depth rose significantly after two AZD1222 doses compared with day 0 and with MenACWY recipients. The vaccine-associated CD4 TCRs covered the entire spike protein, and the dominant responses fell in regions 160-218 and 743-854. Reportedly, close to half of the unique spike-specific TCRs recognized epitopes lying outside the regions that are mutated in the B.1.351 and B.1.1.7 variants.

The time point label on this specimen signifies: baseline before first vaccination. The vaccinee samples were drawn from two UK trials, COV001 and COV002, one of which was a single-blind randomized controlled phase 2/3 trial testing AZD1222 (ChAdOx1 nCoV-19) in healthy adults. For TCRbeta chain sequencing, PBMC samples from trial participants were taken at day 0 and at day 28 after the second dose. The source of this sequence is an adult in good health. The material sequenced was peripheral blood, taken on day 0 of AZD1222 vaccination. The rearranged segments are TRBV28 and TRBJ1-4, with a weak D call of TRBD1 (6 bases match). The DNA sequence is TGTGCCAGCAGTTTAGGGGGGGCAGGCCACTCACTGTTTTTT. It encodes CASSLGGAGHSLFF. The variable domain in full, with residues beyond the CDR3 obtained from the reference TRBV28 and TRBJ1-4 genes, is DVKVTQSSRYLVKRTGEKVFLECVQDMDHENMFWYRQDPGLGLRLIYFSYDVKMKEKGDIPEGYSVSREKKERFSLILESASTNQTSMYLCASSLGGAGHSLFFGSGTQLSVL.